The sequence of this T cell receptor (beta chain) was determined in a study of shared clonotypes between healthy human individuals. In the case of this clone: A read error may produce the germline difference seen at one junction end.

TCRdb's table, derived via immunoSEQ multiplex PCR, lists solely in-frame clones and lacks some. The table has about 1.5 million clones, about 98% seen once. The V gene's germline CDR1 is MNHNY and CDR2 SVGAGI (reference sequence). The CDR3 has 15 amino acids. This clonotype was obtained from a man between 25 and 39 years old in good health. The sample taken for sequencing was naive CD4+ T cells sorted from blood. Regarding subset: CD45RA+ positively selected. The chain is built from TRBV6-6 and TRBJ2-7; 9 bases are shared with TRBD1. CDR3 protein: CASSYFDPGQGKSDF. In DNA form, the CDR3 reads TGTGCCAGCAGTTACTTTGATCCGGGACAGGGTAAATCCGACTTC.